The 18 T cell receptor beta chains below come from one sample, sequenced in a study of blood T cell repertoires in COVID-19. Assay: immunoSEQ multiplex PCR; the TCRdb copy retains only in-frame clones and omits some. The data contain under 55,000 clones, around 78% of them seen just once; the ten biggest clones take up less than 5.5%. The sequenced sample was peripheral blood. All receptors derive from a human donor in a cohort sampled during active COVID-19.

The chain employs TRBV5-1 and TRBJ2-1; the D gene is possibly TRBD2 (7 bases). This CDR3 has 16 residues. The ends were cut back, 3 bases at V and 7 bases at J, with 20 bases in the middle. The germline CDR1 and CDR2 sequences are SGHRS and YFSETQ. The CDR3 region is CASSSNPLGGGNEQFF. The CDR3 DNA is TGCGCCAGCAGCTCAAACCCCTTAGGGGGAGGGAATGAGCAGTTCTTC.

V is TRBV7-8 and J is TRBJ2-7; D is possibly TRBD1 (5 bases). Per germline, CDR1 SGHVS and CDR2 FQNEAQ. The CDR3 loop spans 16 amino acids. V lost 0 bases, J lost 6 bases, and 18 bases lay in between. As DNA, the CDR3 is TGTGCCAGCAGCTTAGCGCTAGGGGCCACGGCGAGCGAGCAGTACTTC. This encodes CASSLALGATASEQYF.

The rearrangement links TRBV5-6 to TRBJ2-5; the match to TRBD1 covers 8 bases. Per germline, CDR1 SGHDT and CDR2 YYEEEE. V trimming: 0 bases; J trimming: 6 bases; junction bases outside the gene matches: 7. This CDR3 is built from 15 residues. CDR3 loop: CASSLVGTGGKTQYF. The CDR3, as DNA: TGTGCCAGCAGCTTGGTGGGGACAGGCGGGAAGACCCAGTACTTC. Full variable domain (rest looked up from reference TRBV5-6 and TRBJ2-5): DAGVTQSPTHLIKTRGQQVTLRCSPKSGHDTVSWYQQALGQGPQFIFQYYEEEERQRGNFPDRFSGHQFPNYSSELNVNALLLGDSALYLCASSLVGTGGKTQYFGPGTRLLVL.

This chain uses TRBV7-7 with TRBJ2-5; unclear D gene. The CDR3 sequence is 12 residues long. CDR1 and CDR2 from the germline V gene are SSHAT and FNYEAQ (reference sequence). Trimming stripped 6 bases from V and 0 bases from J, with 5 bases between. The CDR3 coding sequence is TGTGCCAGCAGTCCAGACCAAGAGACCCAGTACTTC. It is translated as CASSPDQETQYF. The whole variable domain, remainder taken from reference TRBV7-7 and TRBJ2-5, is GAGVSQSPRYKVTKRGQDVTLRCDPISSHATLYWYQQALGQGPEFLTYFNYEAQPDKSGLPSDRFSAERPEGSISTLTIQRTEQRDSAMYRCASSPDQETQYFGPGTRLLVL.

The chain has TRBV14 and TRBJ2-1; D is possibly TRBD1 (6 bases). Germline V gives CDR1 SGHDN, CDR2 FVKESK. V dropped 1 base and J dropped 8 bases, with 12 bases sitting between them. CDR3 length: 14 residues. This chain's CDR3 is CASSQVARGDEQFF. The CDR3 DNA is TGTGCCAGCAGCCAAGTTGCCAGGGGCGATGAGCAGTTCTTC.

The chain recombines TRBV18 with TRBJ2-2; TRBD2 agrees at 9 bases. Germline assignment: CDR1 KGHSH and CDR2 LQKENI. CDR3 size: 18 residues. Unmatched junction bases numbered 12, after V lost 5 bases and J lost 2 bases. CDR3 coding DNA: TGTGCCAGCTCAGCCTTAATCCAGACTAGCGGCAACACCGGGGAGCTGTTTTTT. Translated: CASSALIQTSGNTGELFF.

The sample holds one count of this clone. The rearrangement joins TRBV6-5 to TRBJ1-2; D might be TRBD1 (5 bases). Germline lookup yields CDR1 MNHEY and CDR2 SVGAGI. Trimming stripped 8 bases from V and 0 bases from J, with 10 bases between. This CDR3 region has 13 residues. The CDR3 reads CASAGGPNYGYTF. The CDR3, as DNA: TGTGCCAGCGCCGGGGGACCTAACTATGGCTACACCTTC.

This clone has a single count. The chain is built from TRBV4-3 and TRBJ2-2; 8 nucleotides align to TRBD1. Germline CDR1 and CDR2: LGHNA and YSLEER. The CDR3 is made up of 17 amino acids. V gave up 4 bases and J gave up 4 bases; unmatched junction bases: 11. The chain's CDR3 is CASSRLVGQGVTGELFF. CDR3 in DNA: TGCGCCAGCAGCCGCCTGGTCGGACAGGGTGTCACCGGGGAGCTGTTTTTT.

J is TRBJ1-1 and V is TRBV2, with D perhaps matching TRBD1 (5 bases). Trimming stripped 6 bases from V and 4 bases from J, with 12 bases between. The CDR3 sequence is 13 residues long. Germline CDR1 reads SNHLY; CDR2 reads FYNNEI. CDR3 nucleotide sequence: TGTGCCAGCAGCCTGGGGGGGGGCACTGAAGCTTTCTTT. The encoded protein is CASSLGGGTEAFF.

This clone showed up just once. This rearrangement joins TRBV2 to TRBJ2-7; 9 bases match TRBD1. V trimming: 4 bases; J trimming: 4 bases; junction bases outside the gene matches: 8. CDR3 size: 15 residues. The V gene's germline CDR1 is SNHLY and CDR2 FYNNEI. CDR3 residues: CASSGNRDRVYEQYF. The CDR3 DNA sequence: TGTGCCAGCAGTGGGAACCGGGACAGGGTGTACGAGCAGTACTTC.

This chain uses TRBV25-1 with TRBJ2-2; possibly TRBD2 for D (6 bases). Germline V CDR1 and CDR2: MGHDK, SYGVNS. The CDR3 is made up of 14 amino acids. V lost 1 base to trimming and J lost 9 bases, with 12 bases between them. This CDR3 reads CASSELGGGRELFF. The CDR3, as DNA: TGTGCCAGCAGTGAATTGGGGGGTGGAAGGGAGCTGTTTTTT.

The chain has TRBV5-1 and TRBJ1-6, with TRBD1 matching 9 bases. Germline V CDR1 and CDR2: SGHRS, YFSETQ. The V and J ends lost 4 bases and 8 bases, in that order; junction bases with no gene match: 4. The length of the CDR3 is 14 residues. The CDR3 DNA follows: TGCGCCAGCAGCGGAAGGACAGGGGATTCACCCCTCCACTTT. Amino acids: CASSGRTGDSPLHF.

The V and J genes are TRBV2 and TRBJ1-6, with TRBD1 as a possible D gene (6 bases). The CDR3 is made up of 17 amino acids. Germline V lookup: CDR1 SNHLY, CDR2 FYNNEI. V lost 6 bases, J lost 7 bases, and 22 bases lay in between. The CDR3, as DNA: TGTGCCAGCAGGGAGCTCACAGGGAGTCTTGGCAATTCACCCCTCCACTTT. Its translation is CASRELTGSLGNSPLHF. Full variable domain (missing parts from reference TRBV2 and TRBJ1-6): EPEVTQTPSHQVTQMGQEVILRCVPISNHLYFYWYRQILGQKVEFLVSFYNNEISEKSEIFDDQFSVERPDGSNFTLKIRSTKLEDSAMYFCASRELTGSLGNSPLHFGNGTRLTVT.

This clone was counted a single time. V gene TRBV9 combines with J gene TRBJ1-6; possible D gene TRBD1, 5 bases. This CDR3 is 14 amino acids long. Germline values: CDR1 SGDLS, CDR2 YYNGEE. V was trimmed by 2 bases and J by 6 bases, leaving 9 bases between them. The CDR3 protein is CASSVLDINSPLHF. The DNA for the CDR3 is TGTGCCAGCAGCGTGTTGGACATTAATTCACCCCTCCACTTT.

This clone has a handful of counts. This chain joins TRBV6-4 and TRBJ2-3, with 8 positions matching TRBD2. Per the germline V gene, CDR1 is MRHNA and CDR2 is SNTAGT. The junction had 7 bases not matched to a gene; V was cut back by 4 bases and J by 1 base. The CDR3 spans 16 residues. The CDR3 is CASSGSAGGGTDTQYF. Here the CDR3 DNA reads TGTGCCAGCAGTGGTTCTGCGGGGGGTGGCACAGATACGCAGTATTTT.

The table lists this clone with a count of one. The J gene is TRBJ1-1, the V gene TRBV20-1; perhaps TRBD1 as D (6 bases). The CDR3 covers 15 residues. Trimming removed 6 bases from V and 1 base from J, with 18 bases in between. Per the germline V gene, CDR1 is DFQATT and CDR2 is SNEGSKA (reference sequence). DNA of the CDR3: TGCAGTGCCAGTGGGGCCACAGGGAGGAACACTGAAGCTTTCTTT. Translated: CSASGATGRNTEAFF.

In DNA form, the CDR3 reads TGTGCCAGCAGACCTGACAGGGCGCCCTACGAGCAGTACTTC. Translating it yields CASRPDRAPYEQYF. V usage is TRBV6-5 and J usage is TRBJ2-7; the match to TRBD1 covers 7 bases. The CDR3 length is 14 residues. CDR1 is MNHEY and CDR2 is SVGAGI in the germline V gene. The V gene end was trimmed by 6 bases and the J gene end by 2 bases; junction bases not matched to a gene: 7.

J is TRBJ1-2 and V is TRBV27; no clear D gene. Per germline, CDR1 MNHEY and CDR2 SMNVEV (reference sequence). V dropped 4 bases and J dropped 3 bases, with 9 bases sitting between them. CDR3 length equals 13 residues. The CDR3 sequence is CASSSVDHYGYTF. The CDR3 DNA sequence: TGTGCCAGCAGTTCGGTCGATCACTATGGCTACACCTTC.